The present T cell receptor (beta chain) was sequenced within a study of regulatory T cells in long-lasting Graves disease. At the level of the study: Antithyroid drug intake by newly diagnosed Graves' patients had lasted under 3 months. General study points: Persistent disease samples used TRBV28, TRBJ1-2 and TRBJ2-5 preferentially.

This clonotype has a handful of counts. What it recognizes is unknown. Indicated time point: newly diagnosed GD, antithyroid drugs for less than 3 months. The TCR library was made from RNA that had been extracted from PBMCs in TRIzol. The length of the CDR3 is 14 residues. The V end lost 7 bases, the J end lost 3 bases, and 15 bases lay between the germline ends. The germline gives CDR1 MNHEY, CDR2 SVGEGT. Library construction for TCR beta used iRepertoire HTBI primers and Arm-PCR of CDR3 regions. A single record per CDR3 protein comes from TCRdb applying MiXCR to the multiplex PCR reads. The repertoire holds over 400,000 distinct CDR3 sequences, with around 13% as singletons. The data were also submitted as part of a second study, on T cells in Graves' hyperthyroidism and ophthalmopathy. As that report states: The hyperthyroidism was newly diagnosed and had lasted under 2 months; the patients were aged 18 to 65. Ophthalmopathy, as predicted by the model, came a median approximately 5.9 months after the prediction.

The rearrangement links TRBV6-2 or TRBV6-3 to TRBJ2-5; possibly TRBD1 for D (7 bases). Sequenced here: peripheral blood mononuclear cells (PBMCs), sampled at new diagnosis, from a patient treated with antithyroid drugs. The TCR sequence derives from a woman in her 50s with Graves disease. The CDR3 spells CASTRGGTEETQYF. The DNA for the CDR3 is TGTGCCAGCACCAGAGGGGGGACAGAAGAGACCCAGTACTTC.